This paragraph covers one TCR beta chain sequence. The antigen remains undetermined. The sequenced target, TCR beta, came from blood CD8+ and CD4+ T cells. After extraction with the RNeasy kit, about 0.5 to 1 ug of the RNA was reverse transcribed using random hexamers. immunoSEQ multiplex PCR amplified TCR beta CDR3 across 54 Vbeta, 13 Jbeta. Each CDR3 protein is one row after TCRdb ran MiXCR on the immunoSEQ multiplex PCR reads. The top ten clones hold approximately 0.094% of a sample with about 240,000 distinct CDR3 sequences, about 95% of them seen once. The sample comes from a study of CD8 T cells in Susac syndrome. Whole-study context: Susac syndrome patients were untreated, on corticosteroids with some adding intravenous immunoglobulin, or on intravenous immunoglobulin only.

Findings and limits, study-wide: The CD4+ T cell repertoire of patients with Susac syndrome showed no detectable clonal expansion.

The CDR3 length is 16 residues. Trimming at V came to 2 bases and at J to 2 bases, leaving 7 bases not matched to a gene. Germline V CDR1 and CDR2: MGHDK, SYGVNS. This chain links TRBV25-1 with TRBJ2-7; TRBD1 aligns across 9 bases. Sequencing was performed on CD4+ T cells from PBMCs. This receptor was taken from a human donor with Susac syndrome. The CDR3: CASSEGWDRVTYEQYF. The CDR3 DNA reads as TGTGCCAGCAGTGAAGGATGGGACAGGGTCACCTACGAGCAGTACTTC.